Described below is a single TCR beta chain sequence and its context. The specificity of this receptor is unknown. One base away there is no much larger clone; base qualities are not given. The CDR3 has 19 amino acids, counting the end cysteine and phenylalanine. Just the 57-base CDR3 DNA is kept, in frame starting at base 1. Trimming leaves V shorter by 0 bases and J shorter by 0 bases, with the junction holding 10 bases beyond the gene matches. For CDR1 and CDR2, the germline V gene lists SGHDN and FVKESK. The data originate from a study of T cells after yellow fever vaccination (dated by TCRdb to the late 2010s). General notes on the study: Libraries from fractions with low cell numbers were prepared with the SMART-Seq v4 Ultra Low Input RNA kit. To track T-cell clones before and after primary and booster YFV17D yellow fever vaccination, bulk TCR alpha and beta repertoires were sequenced longitudinally. Two healthy male donors made up the cohort, one aged 18 to 29 years and the other aged 30 to 40 years. Blood was drawn at multiple timepoints before and after primary and secondary immunization, with bulk PBMC replicates and cell subsets isolated.

The data were produced on an Illumina NovaSeq 6000. Synthesis of TCR cDNA relied on 5'RACE template switching, a step that introduced a universal primer site along with unique molecular identifiers. Priming for cDNA synthesis came from both the TCR alpha and TCR beta constant segments. Library amplification involved two PCR steps, and the second step added sample barcodes and sequencing adapters. Sequencing of the libraries was done on either Illumina HiSeq 2500 (2x100 bp) or NovaSeq (2x150 bp). The original methods were these. MIGEC was used to demultiplex reads and collapse the reads into UMI consensus sequences, and MiXCR was used for V(D)J alignment. Clonotypes responding to the vaccine were identified with edgeR on replicate PBMC samples, with the criteria of FDR below 0.01 and a log2 fold change above 5 up to day 15. CD4 or CD8 identity was assigned to each bulk clonotype according to whether the clonotype was present at higher abundance in the sequenced CD4 repertoire or the sequenced CD8 repertoire. Using fastp at Q25 and MiXCR, TCRdb reprocessed the public reads and kept productive beta chains. Entries that share a CDR3 protein sequence are merged under the most common genes and DNA. These V and J calls derive from TCRdb rather than the authors' analysis. This sample gives about 340,000 distinct CDR3 sequences in total; approximately 4% of them show up just once. The ten largest make up more than 20% of the sample.

On the study overall, not on this receptor specifically: Most clones expanded after primary vaccination were re-detected after the booster (just under 97% of CD4 and around 88% of CD8), suggesting broad memory maintenance. The study included only two donors, which limits how far the findings can be generalized. Computational filtering was needed because FACS-sorted repertoires could contain abundant contaminating clonotypes from the bulk population. A small share of clonotypes was detected in both CD4 and CD8 compartments, with the overlap likely arising from convergent recombination. The secondary T-cell response was found to be weaker but faster than the primary response, with a peak reached on day 5 rather than on day 15.

In the paper's terms, the treatment or condition label means: live attenuated yellow fever vaccine strain. Two biological replicates of bulk PBMCs were collected at each blood-draw timepoint. A standard Ficoll-Paque protocol was used to isolate PBMCs from peripheral blood. RNA was extracted with TriZol from bulk PBMCs, CD4 and CD8 fractions, and dextramer-positive and dextramer-negative fractions. Rearrangement joined TRBV14 to TRBJ2-3, and TRBD1 aligns with 9 junction nucleotides. This TCR came from a man between 18 and 29 years old who received the YFV17D yellow fever vaccine. The sequences come from PBMCs, collected 5 days after the yellow fever booster vaccination. The CDR3 corresponds to CASSQDPGQGFSSTDTQYF. The sequenced DNA is TGTGCCAGCAGCCAAGACCCGGGACAGGGATTTTCTAGCACAGATACGCAGTATTTT.